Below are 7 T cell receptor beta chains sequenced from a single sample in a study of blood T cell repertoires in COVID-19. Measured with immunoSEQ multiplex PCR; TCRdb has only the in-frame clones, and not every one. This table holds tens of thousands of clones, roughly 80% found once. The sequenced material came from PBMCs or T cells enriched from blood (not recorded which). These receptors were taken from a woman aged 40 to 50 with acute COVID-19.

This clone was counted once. Here the CDR3 reads CASSISGTGLSGNEAFF. The CDR3 DNA reads as TGTGCCAGTAGTATCTCCGGGACAGGGCTTTCGGGAAATGAAGCTTTCTTT. This chain joins TRBV19 and TRBJ1-1; 9 positions match TRBD1. V was clipped by 3 bases and J by 7 bases; unmatched bases: 15. The CDR3 consists of 17 residues. Germline V gene sequence: CDR1 LNHDA, CDR2 SQIVND (reference sequence).

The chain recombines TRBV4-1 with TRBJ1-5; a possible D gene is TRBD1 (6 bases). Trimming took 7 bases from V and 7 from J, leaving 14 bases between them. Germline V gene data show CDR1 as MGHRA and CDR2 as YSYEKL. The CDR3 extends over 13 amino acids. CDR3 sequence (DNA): TGCGCCAGCACAGGGGATCTGGGACAGCCCCAGCATTTT. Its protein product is CASTGDLGQPQHF.

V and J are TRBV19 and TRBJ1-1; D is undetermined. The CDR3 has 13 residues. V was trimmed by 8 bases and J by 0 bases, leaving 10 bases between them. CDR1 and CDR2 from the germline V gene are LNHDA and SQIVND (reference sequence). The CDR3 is CASRTSVNTEAFF. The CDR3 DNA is TGTGCCAGTCGAACCTCGGTGAACACTGAAGCTTTCTTT. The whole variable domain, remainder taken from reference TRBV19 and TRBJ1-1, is DGGITQSPKYLFRKEGQNVTLSCEQNLNHDAMYWYRQDPGQGLRLIYYSQIVNDFQKGDIAEGYSVSREKKESFPLTVTSAQKNPTAFYLCASRTSVNTEAFFGQGTRLTVV.

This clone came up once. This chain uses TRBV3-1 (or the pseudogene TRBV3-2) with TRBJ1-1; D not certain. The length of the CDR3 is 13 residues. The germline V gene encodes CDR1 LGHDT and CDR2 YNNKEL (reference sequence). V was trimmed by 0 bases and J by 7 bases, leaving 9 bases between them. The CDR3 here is CASSQDSSFEAFF. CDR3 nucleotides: TGTGCCAGCAGCCAAGATAGTTCCTTTGAAGCTTTCTTT.

In DNA form, the CDR3 reads TGCGCCAGCAGCTTGGGGGTAGCGGGAAGTAATGAGCAGTTCTTC. Translation: CASSLGVAGSNEQFF. The chain links TRBV5-1 to TRBJ2-1; 8 nucleotides agree with TRBD2. Germline assignment: CDR1 SGHRS and CDR2 YFSETQ. The V gene end was trimmed by 0 bases and the J gene end by 7 bases; junction bases not matched to a gene: 6. This CDR3 is 15 amino acids long.

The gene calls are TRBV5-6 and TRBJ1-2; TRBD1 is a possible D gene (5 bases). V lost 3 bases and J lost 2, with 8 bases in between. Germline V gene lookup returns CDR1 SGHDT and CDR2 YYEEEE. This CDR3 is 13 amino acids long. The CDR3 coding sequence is TGTGCCAGCAGCTGGGGCAGAAACTATGGCTACACCTTC. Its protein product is CASSWGRNYGYTF.

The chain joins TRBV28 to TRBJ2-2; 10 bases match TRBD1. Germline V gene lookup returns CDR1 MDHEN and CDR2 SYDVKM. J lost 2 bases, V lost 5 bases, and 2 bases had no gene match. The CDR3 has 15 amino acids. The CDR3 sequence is CASSGTGDNTGELFF. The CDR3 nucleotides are TGTGCCAGCAGTGGGACAGGGGATAACACCGGGGAGCTGTTTTTT.